This is a list of T cell receptor beta chains from one sample in a study of long-term antiretroviral therapy in people with HIV. Sequencing used immunoSEQ multiplex PCR; TCRdb keeps in-frame clones, though not all of them. The sample has about 21,000 clones, approximately 77% seen once. The sample was unsorted PBMCs, taken at the start of antiretroviral therapy. The receptors originated from a man over 45 with HIV. Both conserved end residues are part of each CDR3. The order of the fields is V gene, J gene, CDR3 protein.

TRBV28	TRBJ2-5	CASSLDRGISQETQYF
TRBV4-3	TRBJ1-6	CASSFSGGSPLHF
TRBV18	TRBJ1-5	CASSPSSGFNQPQHF
TRBV6-1	TRBJ1-2	CASSGTGNYGYTF
TRBV29-1	TRBJ2-5	CSVEGPGGWETQYF
TRBV2	TRBJ1-1	CAKRQGLNTEAFF
TRBV2	TRBJ2-7	CASRRGGTSGYEQYF
TRBV27	TRBJ1-1	CASSFQGGIPEAFF
TRBV10-3	TRBJ1-2	CAIGQWGAYSNYGYTF
TRBV9	TRBJ1-1	CASSPEPSSNTEAFF
TRBV7-3	TRBJ2-1	CASSLVGNEQFF
TRBV5-4	TRBJ1-1	CASSLDTANTEAFF
TRBV29-1	TRBJ2-3	CSVSPSGGLGTDTQYF
TRBV29-1	TRBJ2-2	CSVGQGIGELFF
TRBV7-9	TRBJ2-7	CASSFVWTGYEQYF
TRBV7-9	TRBJ1-2	CASSLAASYGYTF
TRBV27	TRBJ2-3	CASSERLTDTQYF
TRBV6-5	TRBJ2-5	CASGRGQETQYF
TRBV9	TRBJ1-6	CASSERGQGLNSPLHF
TRBV7-6	TRBJ2-7	CASSSLRGPLGEQYF
TRBV5-5	TRBJ1-2	CASSRTGGIPYGYTF
TRBV7-2	TRBJ1-3	CASSLGLGVGNTIYF
TRBV14	TRBJ1-4	CASSQVGAGTEEKLFF
TRBV2	TRBJ2-7	CASSLTSGGAYEQYF
TRBV6-5	TRBJ1-2	CASSYRPGRNYGYTF
TRBV28	TRBJ1-6	CASSFPSGGGNSPLHF
TRBV5-1	TRBJ2-2	CASSLVRENTGELFF
TRBV28	TRBJ1-3	CASTLGRNTIYF
TRBV7-9	TRBJ1-2	CASGGQGALSYGYTF
TRBV9	TRBJ2-5	CASSARTGRKETQYF
TRBV7-6	TRBJ2-7	CASSLALRDEQYF
TRBV5-8	TRBJ1-2	CASRREGPGYTF
TRBV18	TRBJ2-1	CASSPIDSWVEQFF
TRBV4-3	TRBJ2-7	CASSPSLAGVYEQYF
TRBV30	TRBJ1-1	CAFGEGPNTEAFF
TRBV28	TRBJ2-5	CASSLLAGEPQETQYF
TRBV7-9	TRBJ2-3	CASRLRVAGRKTTDTQYF
TRBV27	TRBJ2-3	CASSAGGPQYTQYF
TRBV30	TRBJ1-2	CAWSTDRLYGYTF
TRBV11-3	TRBJ1-5	CASSSGQGLPQHF